The 22 T cell receptor beta chains reported below all come from one sample, sequenced in a study of blood T cell repertoires in COVID-19. Measured with immunoSEQ multiplex PCR; TCRdb has only the in-frame clones, and not every one. Altogether over 110,000 clones are present, approximately 88% being singletons, with the ten largest covering approximately 5%. Sequencing was carried out using PBMCs or T cells enriched from blood (not recorded which). All receptors derive from a man in his forties with acute COVID-19.

V and J are TRBV6-2 or TRBV6-3 and TRBJ2-1, with D hard to call. Germline V gene data show CDR1 as MNHEY and CDR2 as SVGEGT. CDR3 length equals 15 residues. Trimming left V 2 bases short and J 1 base short, with 9 bases between. The CDR3 DNA reads as TGTGCCAGCAGTTACGGGCGCAAATCCTACAATGAGCAGTTCTTC. It codes for CASSYGRKSYNEQFF.

This sequence joins TRBV7-9 and TRBJ2-5, with 11 positions matching TRBD1. Trimming removed 4 bases from V and 5 bases from J; junction bases left unmatched: 6. Germline-derived CDR1 and CDR2 are SEHNR and FQNEAQ (reference sequence). The CDR3 totals 15 residues. The CDR3 DNA is TGTGCCAGCAGCTCTGGGACAGGGGGTTTTGAGACCCAGTACTTC. Residues: CASSSGTGGFETQYF.

The chain carries TRBV3-1 (or the pseudogene TRBV3-2) and TRBJ1-6, with 8 bases identical to TRBD1. The V gene's germline CDR1 is LGHDT and CDR2 YNNKEL (reference sequence). V gave up 0 bases and J gave up 5 bases; unmatched junction bases: 3. This CDR3 region has 16 residues. This CDR3 is CASSQETGGNNSPLHF. The CDR3 DNA is TGTGCCAGCAGCCAAGAAACAGGGGGTAATAATTCACCCCTCCACTTT.

V is TRBV28 and J is TRBJ1-2; D gene uncertain. The CDR3 runs to 15 residues. Germline-derived CDR1 and CDR2 are MDHEN and SYDVKM. The V gene lost 0 bases and the J gene lost 6 bases, with 14 bases spanning the gap. The CDR3 coding sequence is TGTGCCAGCAGTTTATGGAGAGGCGGGGAGAATGGCTACACCTTC. This sequence encodes CASSLWRGGENGYTF.

This chain joins TRBV24-1 and TRBJ1-2, with no clear D. There are 18 residues in the CDR3. In germline, CDR1 is KGHDR, CDR2 SFDVKD. V shed 3 bases and J shed 4 bases, with 23 bases lying between them. The CDR3 DNA is TGTGCCACCAGTGATGCCACCGCCCTGCCGCCCGGGAGCTATGGCTACACCTTC. As protein: CATSDATALPPGSYGYTF.

The V and J genes are TRBV4-3 and TRBJ1-6; D unresolved. Germline V lookup: CDR1 LGHNA, CDR2 YSLEER. This CDR3 has 15 residues. Trimming cost V 1 base and J 0 bases, with 4 bases left between them. CDR3 protein: CASSQGSSYNSPLHF. The CDR3 DNA reads as TGCGCCAGCAGCCAAGGGAGCTCCTATAATTCACCCCTCCACTTT.

The genes are TRBV9 and TRBJ2-5, with 8 positions matching TRBD1. CDR1 and CDR2 from the germline V gene are SGDLS and YYNGEE. Trimming cost V 4 bases and J 4 bases; bases outside gene matches: 9. The CDR3 covers 15 residues. Here the CDR3 reads CASSYRTGYGETQYF. CDR3 sequence (DNA): TGTGCCAGCAGCTACCGGACAGGGTACGGAGAGACCCAGTACTTC.

The V and J genes are TRBV12-3 or TRBV12-4 and TRBJ1-6, with 7 bases lining up with TRBD1. This CDR3 comprises 13 residues. J was trimmed by 8 bases and V by 6 bases; bases with no gene match: 4. CDR3 DNA sequence: TGTGCCAGCAGCTATACAGGGGATTCACCCCTCCACTTT. This gives the protein CASSYTGDSPLHF.

This chain connects TRBV10-3 to TRBJ1-2; unclear D gene. Deletions cut 2 bases from V and 0 bases from J, with 10 bases between. The CDR3 sequence is 15 residues long. Germline loops: CDR1 ENHRY, CDR2 SYGVKD. CDR3 in amino acids: CAISEGPVTNYGYTF. As DNA, the CDR3 is TGTGCCATCAGTGAGGGGCCCGTCACTAACTATGGCTACACCTTC.

The chain uses TRBV2 and TRBJ2-1; 8 nucleotides line up with TRBD2. The CDR3 consists of 17 residues. The V gene end was trimmed by 5 bases and the J gene end by 4 bases; junction bases not matched to a gene: 13. CDR1 and CDR2 from the germline V gene are SNHLY and FYNNEI. CDR3 sequence (DNA): TGTGCCAGCAGTTCCGGGCCGGGGCGGGAGGAGTACAATGAGCAGTTCTTC. This encodes CASSSGPGREEYNEQFF.

This clone showed up just once. The rearrangement joins TRBV27 to TRBJ2-3, with 9 bases that match TRBD2. The V segment lost 5 bases and the J segment 2 bases; nucleotides outside the gene matches: 8. CDR1 is MNHEY, CDR2 SMNVEV, per germline (reference sequence). The CDR3 is made up of 16 amino acids. Here the CDR3 reads CASSPAGGLHTDTQYF. The CDR3 DNA sequence: TGTGCCAGCAGTCCCGCGGGGGGGCTCCACACAGATACGCAGTATTTT.

The chain couples TRBV2 to TRBJ1-1; the D is unclear. The CDR3 runs 14 residues. The germline CDR1 and CDR2 sequences are SNHLY and FYNNEI. Trimming stripped 4 bases from V and 1 base from J, with 10 bases between. CDR3 DNA sequence: TGTGCCAGCAGTGGGAGTCTCGGGAACACTGAAGCTTTCTTT. Translating gives CASSGSLGNTEAFF. The whole variable domain, remainder taken from reference TRBV2 and TRBJ1-1, is EPEVTQTPSHQVTQMGQEVILRCVPISNHLYFYWYRQILGQKVEFLVSFYNNEISEKSEIFDDQFSVERPDGSNFTLKIRSTKLEDSAMYFCASSGSLGNTEAFFGQGTRLTVV.

The gene calls are TRBV7-2 and TRBJ2-7, with D unclear. The V gene's germline CDR1 is SGHTA and CDR2 FQGNSA. V shed 0 bases and J shed 7 bases, with 7 bases lying between them. This CDR3 is built from 12 residues. The CDR3 sequence is CASSLAGGEQYF. The CDR3 DNA sequence: TGTGCCAGCAGCTTAGCAGGCGGTGAGCAGTACTTC.

The CDR3 protein is CASSLPVTGQGAGEQFF. Here the CDR3 DNA reads TGCGCCAGCAGCCTCCCGGTAACGGGACAGGGGGCCGGTGAGCAGTTCTTC. V and J are TRBV5-1 and TRBJ2-1; 12 nucleotides agree with TRBD1. V lost 4 bases to trimming and J lost 9 bases; unmatched junction nucleotides: 14. CDR1 is SGHRS and CDR2 is YFSETQ in the germline V gene. CDR3 length equals 17 residues.

The J gene is TRBJ2-7, the V gene TRBV30, with D possibly matching TRBD1 (6 bases). V dropped 1 base and J dropped 2 bases, with 9 bases sitting between them. Germline CDR1 and CDR2: GTSNPN and SVGIG (reference sequence). This CDR3 is built from 13 residues. The CDR3 DNA reads TGTGCCTGGAGTGGGGACAAAACCTACGAGCAGTACTTC. Translation gives CAWSGDKTYEQYF.

This clone is a singleton in its sample. V is TRBV7-8 and J is TRBJ2-3; unclear D gene. Germline V gives CDR1 SGHVS, CDR2 FQNEAQ. V was shortened by 3 bases and J by 2 bases, with 9 bases between the two germline ends. The length of the CDR3 is 14 residues. CDR3 nucleotide sequence: TGTGCCAGCAGCTTCGAACACCTCACAGATACGCAGTATTTT. It is translated as CASSFEHLTDTQYF.

This CDR3 reads CASSKSEITVNEQFF. The CDR3 nucleotides are TGTGCCAGCAGTAAAAGTGAGATAACTGTCAATGAGCAGTTCTTC. The genes are TRBV28 and TRBJ2-1; D is uncertain. Germline V gene data show CDR1 as MDHEN and CDR2 as SYDVKM. Trimming took 5 bases from V and 6 from J, leaving 17 bases between them. This CDR3 comprises 15 residues. The whole variable domain, filled in from reference TRBV28 and TRBJ2-1, reads DVKVTQSSRYLVKRTGEKVFLECVQDMDHENMFWYRQDPGLGLRLIYFSYDVKMKEKGDIPEGYSVSREKKERFSLILESASTNQTSMYLCASSKSEITVNEQFFGPGTRLTVL.

The CDR3 sequence: CASRPNRVREFF. CDR3 nucleotide sequence: TGTGCCAGCAGACCTAACCGGGTCAGAGAGTTCTTC. The chain carries TRBV2 and TRBJ2-1; D gene ambiguous. Germline V gene data show CDR1 as SNHLY and CDR2 as FYNNEI. V lost 6 bases and J lost 14, with 17 bases in between. The CDR3 loop spans 12 amino acids.

A few counts support this clone. The rearrangement uses TRBV7-9 and TRBJ1-2; D is unclear. CDR1 and CDR2 from the germline V gene are SEHNR and FQNEAQ (reference sequence). This CDR3 is built from 13 residues. V dropped 5 bases and J dropped 4 bases, with 11 bases sitting between them. The CDR3 coding sequence is TGTGCCAGCAGCCCACCAGAGGCCTATGGCTACACCTTC. Amino acid sequence: CASSPPEAYGYTF.

As to this clone: Other DNA variants within this sample encode the same CDR3. The V call is TRBV7-9, the J call TRBJ2-5, with 8 bases that match TRBD2. CDR1 and CDR2 from the germline V gene are SEHNR and FQNEAQ (reference sequence). This CDR3 spans 15 amino acids. V lost 3 bases, J lost 4 bases, and 7 bases stayed unmatched. CDR3 residues: CASSFTGGAVETQYF. The CDR3 DNA reads TGTGCCAGCAGCTTTACCGGGGGGGCCGTAGAGACCCAGTACTTC.

The rearrangement uses TRBV5-5 and TRBJ2-1; 16 nucleotides align to TRBD2. J lost 7 bases, V lost 3 bases, and 7 bases had no gene match. Germline V CDR1 and CDR2: SGHKS, YYEKEE (reference sequence). The CDR3 has 17 residues. The CDR3 DNA reads TGTGCCAGCAGCTCGGGACTAGCGGGAGGGCCTCAGAATGAGCAGTTCTTC. Translation: CASSSGLAGGPQNEQFF.

In this sample, this clone turned up once. The junction departs from germline at one end; a sequencing error may be responsible. The chain employs TRBV7-2 and TRBJ2-1; 11 bases are shared with TRBD2. Germline CDR1 is SGHTA and CDR2 is FQGNSA. This CDR3 is built from 15 residues. The CDR3 reads CASTLAGGPHNEQFF. DNA of the CDR3: TGTGCCAGCACCTTAGCGGGAGGGCCCCACAATGAGCAGTTCTTC.